The 15 T cell receptor beta chains in this list originate from one sample, sequenced in a study of response to subunit inactivated influenza vaccine. TCRdb re-analysed the RT-PCR reads in MiXCR, keeping a single row per CDR3 protein. The table includes more than 550,000 distinct CDR3 sequences, around 11% detected once. Sequencing was performed on PBMCs from blood, taken on the day of vaccination. Source of these receptors: a man aged 50-60 years who received an inactivated influenza vaccine.

The V gene is TRBV15, the J gene TRBJ2-5; D gene ambiguous. Per germline, CDR1 LNHNV and CDR2 YYDKDF (reference sequence). The CDR3 loop spans 16 amino acids. V lost 0 bases and J 3 bases, leaving 14 bases between the germline ends. The CDR3 DNA reads TGTGCCACCAGCAGAGACCCCCATGGAGCCAAAGAGACCCAGTACTTC. Translated, it gives CATSRDPHGAKETQYF.

In its sample, this clonotype was seen many times. The V and J genes are TRBV12-3 or TRBV12-4 and TRBJ2-1; no reliable D call. V was pared by 3 bases and J by 8 bases, with 14 bases between. The CDR3 runs to 14 residues. The CDR3 DNA is TGTGCCAGCAGTTTGGCCGCCGGTCCTTATGAGCAGTTCTTC. Its protein is CASSLAAGPYEQFF.

In its sample, this clonotype was seen a few times. V is TRBV28 and J is TRBJ2-2, with TRBD2 identical over 14 bases. Germline assignment: CDR1 MDHEN and CDR2 SYDVKM. CDR3 length: 16 amino acids. J lost 7 bases, V lost 3 bases, and 4 bases had no gene match. The DNA of the CDR3 is TGTGCCAGCAGTTTCGGACTAGCGGGGGGACTCGGGGAGCTGTTTTTT. Protein sequence: CASSFGLAGGLGELFF.

In this sample, this clonotype turned up once. The J gene is TRBJ1-1, the V gene TRBV5-1, with TRBD1 as a possible D gene (6 bases). CDR3 length equals 15 residues. Looked up from germline, CDR1 is SGHRS and CDR2 is YFSETQ. Trimming shortened V by 0 bases and J by 5 bases, and 14 bases separated the two germline ends. The CDR3 reads CASSLAPGASTEAFF. CDR3 DNA: TGCGCCAGCAGCTTGGCTCCGGGGGCAAGTACTGAAGCTTTCTTT. Drawing the rest from reference TRBV5-1 and TRBJ1-1, the complete variable domain is KAGVTQTPRYLIKTRGQQVTLSCSPISGHRSVSWYQQTPGQGLQFLFEYFSETQRNKGNFPGRFSGRQFSNSRSEMNVSTLELGDSALYLCASSLAPGASTEAFFGQGTRLTVV.

In its sample, this clonotype was seen a few times. The chain carries TRBV12-5 and TRBJ2-1; 10 nucleotides agree with TRBD1. Trimming removed 5 bases from V and 6 bases from J; junction bases left unmatched: 1. Per the germline V gene, CDR1 is LGHNT and CDR2 is FRNRAP. This CDR3 spans 13 amino acids. CDR3 region: CASGRTGGNEQFF. The CDR3 region has the DNA TGTGCTAGTGGTCGGACAGGGGGCAATGAGCAGTTCTTC.

This clonotype was recorded many times. This chain uses TRBV29-1 with TRBJ2-5; tentatively, D is TRBD1 (5 bases). The CDR3 runs to 14 residues. Germline V CDR1 and CDR2: SQVTM, ANQGSEA. With 8 bases removed from V and 1 base from J, the gap between germline ends came to 17 bases. This CDR3 reads CSSLQDPLQETQYF. CDR3 coding DNA: TGCAGCTCCCTACAGGACCCCCTCCAAGAGACCCAGTACTTC.

This chain joins TRBV29-1 and TRBJ2-2, with 7 bases fitting TRBD1. There are 14 residues in the CDR3. Looked up from germline, CDR1 is SQVTM and CDR2 is ANQGSEA. V gave up 6 bases and J gave up 4 bases; unmatched junction bases: 8. CDR3 sequence (DNA): TGCAGCGTGTCTCCGACAGGGCTCACCGGGGAGCTGTTTTTT. Protein: CSVSPTGLTGELFF.

Only a few counts were recorded for this clonotype. The chain joins TRBV12-3 or TRBV12-4 to TRBJ2-1; D gene uncertain. Trimming left V 2 bases short and J 6 bases short, with 5 bases between. There are 12 residues in the CDR3. This chain's CDR3 is CASSLLVNEQFF. CDR3 DNA: TGTGCCAGCAGTTTACTAGTCAATGAGCAGTTCTTC.

This clonotype was seen more than once but under ten times. V is TRBV3-1 and J is TRBJ2-7, with 11 bases lining up with TRBD2. V was clipped by 1 base and J by 0 bases; unmatched bases: 2. The CDR3 runs 16 residues. Germline CDR1 reads LGHDT; CDR2 reads YNNKEL (reference sequence). DNA for the CDR3: TGTGCCAGCAGCCAAGGCGGGACTAGCGGCTCCTACGAGCAGTACTTC. Residues: CASSQGGTSGSYEQYF.

There are a few counts of this clonotype. V and J are TRBV12-3 or TRBV12-4 and TRBJ2-7; D is ambiguous. The CDR3 has 16 residues. V shed 1 base and J shed 0 bases, with 13 bases lying between them. Here the CDR3 reads CASSLDRTESSYEQYF. The CDR3 bases are TGTGCCAGCAGTTTAGATCGGACGGAAAGCTCCTACGAGCAGTACTTC.

This clonotype was observed at least ten times. This sequence joins TRBV6-5 and TRBJ1-4; 8 bases are a match to TRBD1. Germline CDR1 is MNHEY and CDR2 is SVGAGI. This CDR3 has 15 amino acids. With 2 bases clipped from V and 4 bases from J, the junction kept 3 bases outside the gene matches. As DNA, the CDR3 is TGTGCCAGCAGTTACACAGGGGGGGTTAATGAAAAACTGTTTTTT. Its protein is CASSYTGGVNEKLFF.

As DNA, the CDR3 is TGTGCCAGCAGCCAAGGAATGGGACGGCCCCAGCATTTT. It codes for CASSQGMGRPQHF. This sequence joins TRBV3-1 and TRBJ1-5, with a tentative D call TRBD1 (5 bases). The CDR3 runs 13 residues. Deletions cut 1 base from V and 9 bases from J, with 10 bases between. Germline V gene lookup returns CDR1 LGHDT and CDR2 YNNKEL (reference sequence). Looking up the rest from reference TRBV3-1 and TRBJ1-5 gives the full variable domain: DTAVSQTPKYLVTQMGNDKSIKCEQNLGHDTMYWYKQDSKKFLKIMFSYNNKELIINETVPNRFSPKSPDKAHLNLHINSLELGDSAVYFCASSQGMGRPQHFGDGTRLSIL.

This clonotype came up once. Just one base apart from a much larger clone, this may be a read error. The chain is built from TRBV3-1 and TRBJ2-5; no reliable D call. The CDR3 has 12 residues. Trimming took 2 bases from V and 3 from J, leaving 4 bases between them. Germline CDR1 LGHDT, CDR2 YNNKEL (reference sequence). CDR3 sequence (DNA): TGTGCCAGCAGCCAATTAGAAGAGACCCAGTACTTC. Translation: CASSQLEETQYF.

A few counts support this clonotype. The chain has TRBV15 and TRBJ2-3, with D possibly TRBD1 on 6 matching bases. Trimming took off 4 bases at V and 0 bases at J, with 14 bases between the two ends. CDR1 is LNHNV and CDR2 is YYDKDF in the germline V gene (reference sequence). The CDR3 covers 16 residues. The CDR3 DNA sequence: TGTGCCACCAGCACCGACAGGCGACCTAGCACAGATACGCAGTATTTT. This encodes CATSTDRRPSTDTQYF.

V and J are TRBV14 and TRBJ1-1; TRBD1 is a possible D gene (5 bases). CDR1 is SGHDN and CDR2 is FVKESK in the germline V gene. V dropped 4 bases and J dropped 4 bases, with 13 bases sitting between them. The CDR3 runs 14 residues. This CDR3 reads CASSPPGRGTEAFF. For the CDR3, the DNA is TGTGCCAGCAGCCCCCCGGGGAGGGGCACTGAAGCTTTCTTT.